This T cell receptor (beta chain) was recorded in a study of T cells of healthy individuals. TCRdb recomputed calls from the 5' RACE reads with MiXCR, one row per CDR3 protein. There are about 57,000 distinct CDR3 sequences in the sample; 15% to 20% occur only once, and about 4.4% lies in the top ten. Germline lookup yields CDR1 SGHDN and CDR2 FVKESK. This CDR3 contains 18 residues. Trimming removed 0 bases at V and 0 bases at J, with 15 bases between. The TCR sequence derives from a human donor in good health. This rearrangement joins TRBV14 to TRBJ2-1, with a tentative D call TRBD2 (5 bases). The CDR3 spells CASSQERAEWGSYNEQFF. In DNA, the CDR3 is TGTGCCAGCAGCCAAGAGAGGGCAGAGTGGGGCTCCTACAATGAGCAGTTCTTC.